This TCR beta chain was sequenced in a study of T-cell reconstitution after alpha-beta-depleted transplantation in children. Findings and caveats of the study: Newly made T cells mostly supplied T-cell counts and diversity one year after transplant. By about two months after transplant, alpha-beta T cells reportedly arose from several hundred graft clones that had expanded. Several patients had high TCRbeta diversity at day 60; it came from surviving recipient T cells and thymic progenitors.

The germline V gene encodes CDR1 MNHNS and CDR2 SASEGT. The CDR3 length is 17 residues. Trimming left V 6 bases short and J 8 bases short, with 25 bases between. Library preparation (for TCRbeta) was performed with unique molecular identifiers. Each CDR3 protein is one row after TCRdb ran MiXCR on the PCR reads. The data hold 580,000 or so distinct CDR3 sequences, with 20% to 25% observed a single time. In regard to this clonotype: Its specificity is not known.

The receptor was derived from a boy less than two years old who had a stem cell transplant for acute myeloid leukemia, so the T cells may come from the graft donor. The chain joins TRBV6-1 to TRBJ1-4; D perhaps matches TRBD1 (5 bases). The sample here was PBMCs, mostly from graft donor cells, taken 360 days after TCRalphabeta/CD19-depleted stem cell transplant. The CDR3 reads CASRPGTAEVPWEKLFF. The CDR3, as DNA: TGTGCCAGCAGGCCTGGGACCGCGGAAGTGCCTTGGGAAAAACTGTTTTTT.